These T cell receptor beta chains were read from a single sample in a study of blood T cells in healthy people across ages. TCRdb reprocessed the 5' RACE reads with MiXCR, giving one entry per CDR3 protein. The top ten hold 20% to 25% of the sample, which has fewer than 2 million distinct CDR3 sequences, around 42% seen once. Sample: blood. The receptors were sampled from a human donor in good health. CDR3s include the opening cysteine and the closing phenylalanine or tryptophan. The order of the fields is D gene, V gene, clone size, J gene, CDR3 DNA, CDR3 protein. The D gene is left open where the match is weak. Clone size is stated in some rows and not others, as once, few, many or a class when expanded.

>-|TRBV27|-|TRBJ2-7
TGTGCCAGCAGTTTATGGGGCGCTCGGGGCTCCTACGAGCAGTACTTC
CASSLWGARGSYEQYF
>-|TRBV3-1|-|TRBJ1-2
TGTGCCAGCAGCCTCGTGAGGGAGGGACGAGGATATGGCTACACCTTC
CASSLVREGRGYGYTF
>-|TRBV5-1|few|TRBJ2-3
TGCGCCAGCAGCTTCGGGGGTTGGGCTAGCACAGATACGCAGTATTTT
CASSFGGWASTDTQYF
>-|TRBV28|-|TRBJ2-7
TGTGCCAGCACCCTCGGCGGGTGGCGTCCCTACGAGCAGTACTTC
CASTLGGWRPYEQYF
>-|TRBV27|few|TRBJ1-2
TGTGCCAGCAGTTTAGAACCTGAAGGGTATGGCTACACCTTC
CASSLEPEGYGYTF
>-|TRBV18|-|TRBJ2-1
TGTGCCAGCTCACCCTTGATAGGGATTAATGAGCAGTTCTTC
CASSPLIGINEQFF
>-|TRBV20-1|once|TRBJ1-2
TGCAGTGCCAGGGACCCATGGGGCTACACCTTC
CSARDPWGYTF
>-|TRBV4-3|-|TRBJ1-2
TGCGCCAGCGGACTAGTTCCAGGGTTAACTATAAGGGGCTACACCTTC
CASGLVPGLTIRGYTF
>-|TRBV20-1|few|TRBJ1-2
TGCAGTGCTAAGTTAGGTTACGGCTATGGCTACACCTTC
CSAKLGYGYGYTF
>TRBD2|TRBV10-2|-|TRBJ2-1
TGCGCCAGCAGCGGGGGACTAGCTGATGAGCAGTTCTTC
CASSGGLADEQFF
>TRBD1|TRBV7-3|few|TRBJ2-3
TGTGCCAGCAGCTTTGTGACAGGGAGCACAGATACGCAGTATTTT
CASSFVTGSTDTQYF
>TRBD2|TRBV15|-|TRBJ2-3
TGTGCCACCAGCAGAGATCGGGCTAGCGGGGGACGGCGAGGAGATACGCAGTATTTT
CATSRDRASGGRRGDTQYF
>-|TRBV29-1|-|TRBJ1-2
TGCAGCGTGGCCGCGGGCTACACCTTC
CSVAAGYTF
>-|TRBV20-1|-|TRBJ2-7
TGCAGTGCTAGAGGCACCAGGATGAGCGAGCAGTACTTC
CSARGTRMSEQYF
>-|TRBV3-1|once|TRBJ1-2
TGTGCCAGCAGTAAGGGACAAAACGCCGGCTACACCTTC
CASSKGQNAGYTF
>TRBD2|TRBV3-1|few|TRBJ2-7
TGTGCCAGCAGCCAACTAGCGGGGGGACACTACGAGCAGTACTTC
CASSQLAGGHYEQYF
>TRBD2|TRBV2|few|TRBJ2-3
TGTGCCAGGCGTGAGCGGGGGGGCACAGATACGCAGTATTTT
CARRERGGTDTQYF
>TRBD2|TRBV20-1|-|TRBJ2-4
TGCAGTGCTCCTCCTCAAGCGGGGGGGCACGGGGAGACTCAGTACTTC
CSAPPQAGGHGETQYF
>TRBD1|TRBV5-1|few|TRBJ1-4
TGCGCCAGCAGCTTGGGGACAGGGATGGGGGAAAAACTGTTTTTT
CASSLGTGMGEKLFF
>-|TRBV7-2|-|TRBJ2-5
TGTGCCAGCAGCTCTAACCGCCTCCAAACTGAGACCCAGTACTTC
CASSSNRLQTETQYF
>-|TRBV29-1|-|TRBJ2-7
TGCAGCGTTTCGGACAGGCGGGAGAGCGAGCAGTACTTC
CSVSDRRESEQYF
>-|TRBV6-6|-|TRBJ2-1
TGTGCCAGCAGTTACTTATCGGCCGTTGGGGGGTTCTTC
CASSYLSAVGGFF
>TRBD2|TRBV12-3/TRBV12-4|-|TRBJ2-3
TGTGCCAGCAGTTTAGATGCGGGGGGGGGTACAGATACGCAGTATTTT
CASSLDAGGGTDTQYF
>-|TRBV5-1|few|TRBJ2-5
TGCGCCAGCAGCTCCCTCCCGGCGGGGGAGACCCAGTACTTC
CASSSLPAGETQYF
>TRBD1|TRBV7-2|-|TRBJ1-5
TGTGCCAGCAGCTTTCTCCCAGGGGGCGCAGGCAATCAGCCCCAGCATTTT
CASSFLPGGAGNQPQHF
>-|TRBV7-3|-|TRBJ2-1
TGTGCCAGCAGCTTAGTGGGGAATAGGCTGCATGAGCAGTTCTTC
CASSLVGNRLHEQFF
>TRBD1|TRBV7-2|many|TRBJ1-4
TGTGCCAGCAGCTTAGCGCGGTCAGGGGGCGAAAAACTGTTTTTT
CASSLARSGGEKLFF
>TRBD2|TRBV20-1|-|TRBJ2-7
TGCAGTGCTAGAAAGACTAGCGGGGGGCCCCTCCTCGACAATGAGCAGTACTTC
CSARKTSGGPLLDNEQYF
>-|TRBV27|-|TRBJ1-1
TGTGCCAGCAGTTTATCGATGGGGCGGAGGCGGAACACTGAAGCTTTCTTT
CASSLSMGRRRNTEAFF
>-|TRBV7-3|-|TRBJ1-4
TGTGCCAGCAGCTCCTCGGGGGGGAAAAAACTGTTTTTT
CASSSSGGKKLFF
>-|TRBV21-1|-|TRBJ2-7
TGTGCCAGCAGCAAAGTTACGAGAACAGCCCCCGAGCAGTACTTC
CASSKVTRTAPEQYF
>TRBD1|TRBV29-1|few|TRBJ1-1
TGCAGCACACGCGGACAGGGAGGGGTCATGAACACTGAAGCTTTCTTT
CSTRGQGGVMNTEAFF
>TRBD1|TRBV11-2|few|TRBJ2-5
TGTGCCAGCAGCTCCCTGACAGGGATTGGAGAGACCCAGTACTTC
CASSSLTGIGETQYF
>-|TRBV12-3/TRBV12-4|-|TRBJ1-5
TGTGCCAGCAGTCCCAGGACTGCAAGATCCCAGCATTTT
CASSPRTARSQHF
>TRBD1|TRBV20-1|few|TRBJ2-7
TGCAGTGCTCAACCCCGGGACAGCAGCTACGAGCAGTACTTC
CSAQPRDSSYEQYF
>TRBD1|TRBV28|-|TRBJ1-2
TGTGCCAGCACCTTCCTGGACAGGGGGGTCGAGGGCTACACCTTC
CASTFLDRGVEGYTF
>-|TRBV12-3/TRBV12-4|once|TRBJ2-7
TGTGCCAGCAGCCCCTCACGCAGTACCTACGAGCAGTACTTC
CASSPSRSTYEQYF
>TRBD1|TRBV4-3|-|TRBJ2-1
TGCGCCAGCAGCCGTTCACGGGACAGGACCTACAATGAGCAGTTCTTC
CASSRSRDRTYNEQFF
>-|TRBV15|-|TRBJ2-3
TGTGCCACCAGCAGAGAGGGACGTCCTTTGGATACGCAGTATTTT
CATSREGRPLDTQYF
>TRBD2|TRBV7-9|-|TRBJ2-1
TGTGCCAGCAGCCGGATAGCGGGGGGGAGTAATGAGCAGTTCTTC
CASSRIAGGSNEQFF
>-|TRBV4-3|few|TRBJ2-7
TGCGCCAGCAGCCAAGAGGGTGACTACTCCTACGAGCAGTACTTC
CASSQEGDYSYEQYF
>TRBD1|TRBV3-1|few|TRBJ1-6
TGTGCCAGCAGCCAATGGGACAGGGGCCGATATTCCGAAGTCTATAATTCACCCCTCCACTTT
CASSQWDRGRYSEVYNSPLHF
>TRBD1|TRBV2|-|TRBJ2-5
TGTGCCAGCAGCACCGACAGGGCAGGGAGAGAGACCCAGTACTTC
CASSTDRAGRETQYF
>-|TRBV9|-|TRBJ1-2
TGTGCCAGCAGCGTAGATCCAGAGGTCTCCTTGGAAAACTATGGCTACACCTTC
CASSVDPEVSLENYGYTF
>-|TRBV29-1|-|TRBJ1-4
TGCAGCGCTGGGAGGGGTCGAGAGGAAAAACTGTTTTTT
CSAGRGREEKLFF
>TRBD1|TRBV18|-|TRBJ2-1
TGTGCCAGCCCACGGGACAGGGGCGACAATGAGCAGTTCTTC
CASPRDRGDNEQFF
>-|TRBV13|-|TRBJ1-2
TGTGCCAGCAGCTCGTTGGTGTCCCTCCCTAACTATGGCTACACCTTC
CASSSLVSLPNYGYTF
>TRBD2|TRBV10-3|few|TRBJ2-7
TGTGCCATCATGAGTCCATTGCGGGGGAACGAGCAGTACTTC
CAIMSPLRGNEQYF
>-|TRBV14|-|TRBJ2-3
TGTGCCAGCAGCAAGCAGTTTCGAACAGATACGCAGTATTTT
CASSKQFRTDTQYF
>-|TRBV7-9|few|TRBJ2-6
TGTGCCAGCAGCCCAACAGCTGGCACTTACTCTGGGGCCAACGTCCTGACTTTC
CASSPTAGTYSGANVLTF
>TRBD1|TRBV5-1|-|TRBJ2-1
TGCGCCAGCAGCTTATTGGGACAGGGGACTTACAATGAGCAGTTCTTC
CASSLLGQGTYNEQFF
>TRBD2|TRBV7-3|-|TRBJ2-7
TGTGCCAGCAGCTTAACGACTAGCGCCTACGAGCAGTACTTC
CASSLTTSAYEQYF
>TRBD2|TRBV7-3|-|TRBJ2-1
TGTGCCAGCAGCCCCCACGGGGGGGCTTACAATGAGCAGTTCTTC
CASSPHGGAYNEQFF
>-|TRBV7-2|-|TRBJ1-1
TGTGCCAGCAGCTTATTACAGGGTCCTACTGAAGCTTTCTTT
CASSLLQGPTEAFF
>-|TRBV7-2|-|TRBJ2-5
TGTGCCAGCAGCTTAGTGCGGGCAGTACAAGAGACCCAGTACTTC
CASSLVRAVQETQYF